A selection of T cell receptor beta chains follows, all from one sample in a study of blood T cell repertoires in COVID-19. The repertoire was sequenced with immunoSEQ multiplex PCR; TCRdb's copy has only in-frame clones and lacks some. This table has roughly 200,000 clones, over 70% appearing once. Sequencing input: peripheral blood. Receptors originate from a man in his forties or fifties with acute or convalescent COVID-19. The CDR3 runs from the conserved cysteine through the conserved F or W. D genes are given only for firm matches. A row's size may be missing; if present it is once, few, many or a size class.

V	J	D	length	size	DNA	CDR3
TRBV6-5	TRBJ2-5	-	11	-	TGTGCCAGCAGTCAGGGGGAGACCCAGTACTTC	CASSQGETQYF
TRBV5-1	TRBJ2-5	TRBD2	14	-	TGCGCCAGCAGTCTCACTAGCGTACAAGAGACCCAGTACTTC	CASSLTSVQETQYF
TRBV3-1/TRBV3-2	TRBJ1-6	-	12	-	TGTGCCAGCAGCCATAATAATTCACCCCTCCACTTT	CASSHNNSPLHF
TRBV27	TRBJ2-5	TRBD1	13	-	TGTGCCAGCAGTCCCGGACAGGAAGAGACCCAGTACTTC	CASSPGQEETQYF
TRBV5-6	TRBJ1-1	-	15	-	TGTGCCAGCAGCCCCCGGGGGGGGCCGAACACTGAAGCTTTCTTT	CASSPRGGPNTEAFF
TRBV5-6	TRBJ1-1	TRBD1	13	once	TGTGCCAGCAGCAGAAGCAGGGGGACGGATGCTTTCTTT	CASSRSRGTDAFF
TRBV5-1	TRBJ2-7	-	15	few	TGCGCCAGCAGCAAAGCGACGGTAAGCTCCTACGAGCAGTACTTC	CASSKATVSSYEQYF
TRBV7-9	TRBJ1-4	TRBD1	14	-	TGTGCCAGCAGCTTAGGGACAGGGATCGAAAAACTGTTTTTT	CASSLGTGIEKLFF
TRBV18	TRBJ2-7	TRBD1	14	-	TGTGCCAGCTCACTCGGGACAGGTCCCTACGAGCAGTACTTC	CASSLGTGPYEQYF
TRBV7-2	TRBJ2-7	TRBD2	16	-	TGTGCCAGCAGCTTAGGGAGCGGGAGGGCCGGGTACGAGCAGTACTTC	CASSLGSGRAGYEQYF
TRBV6-6	TRBJ1-2	TRBD1	12	-	TGTGCCAGCAACGGACAGGGACGAGGCTACACCTTC	CASNGQGRGYTF